Listed here are 2 T cell receptor beta chains from one sample, sequenced in a study of blood T cell dynamics during melanoma immunotherapy. Using immunoSEQ multiplex PCR, the repertoire was profiled, and TCRdb retains in-frame clones only, with some absent. The sample records 11,000 or so clones, around nine tenths being singletons. Time point denoted: week 3, after first cycle of checkpoint inhibitor. This material consisted of blood, taken from a patient treated with checkpoint blockade. These receptors were collected from a human donor with melanoma.

This chain links TRBV19 with TRBJ2-3; 7 nucleotides align to TRBD1. Germline CDR1 LNHDA, CDR2 SQIVND (reference sequence). Unmatched junction bases numbered 11, after V lost 6 bases and J lost 2 bases. The CDR3 runs to 16 residues. For the CDR3, the DNA is TGTGCCAGTAGCTCCTCCCGACAGGGTCCCACAGATACGCAGTATTTT. Translation: CASSSSRQGPTDTQYF.

The chain links TRBV6-1 to TRBJ2-7, with D possibly TRBD2 on 5 matching bases. Trimming left V 3 bases short and J 4 bases short, with 7 bases between. The CDR3 length is 12 residues. Germline V gene data show CDR1 as MNHNS and CDR2 as SASEGT. The CDR3 DNA reads as TGTGCCAGCAGTGACGGGATTTACGAGCAGTACTTC. Protein sequence: CASSDGIYEQYF.